A selection of T cell receptor beta chains follows, all from one sample in a study of human T cells and chemical hapten exposure. MiXCR, run by TCRdb on the RACE reads, gives a single entry per CDR3 protein. This sample has roughly 180,000 distinct CDR3 sequences; approximately 20% occur once, and the top ten carry about 6.7%. The sample in question was whole blood, obtained in connection with sensitization to the hapten diphenylcyclopropenone (DPC). The receptor set was obtained from a woman aged 45-59 years with alopecia areata. Some clones in this sample may be carry-over from other donors' samples. Each CDR3 is given with its conserved first and last residue. Each record gives: V gene, J gene, clone size, D gene, CDR3 length, CDR3 protein, CDR3 DNA. D genes are given only for firm matches. The size entry is marked missing in some rows and otherwise reads once, few, many or a size class.

>TRBV5-1|TRBJ2-4|few|TRBD2|15
CASSLYGRVVDIQYF
TGCGCCAGCAGCTTGTACGGGAGGGTTGTGGACATTCAGTACTTC
>TRBV11-1|TRBJ2-3|.|TRBD1|16
CASSSSDRGGTDTQYF
TGTGCCAGCAGCTCCTCGGACAGGGGAGGCACAGATACGCAGTATTTT
>TRBV29-1|TRBJ2-7|.|TRBD2|12
CSCGTSVHEQYF
TGCAGCTGCGGGACTAGCGTCCACGAGCAGTACTTC
>TRBV10-3|TRBJ1-5|few|.|14
CAIGEGGSNQPQHF
TGTGCCATCGGGGAGGGGGGAAGCAATCAGCCCCAGCATTTT
>TRBV27|TRBJ1-1|few|.|13
CASSFRGITEAFF
TGTGCCAGCAGTTTCCGGGGAATCACTGAAGCTTTCTTT
>TRBV5-8|TRBJ1-2|.|.|11
CASSLYDGYTF
TGTGCCAGCAGCTTGTACGATGGCTACACCTTC
>TRBV20-1|TRBJ1-2|few|.|10
CSASAGGYTF
TGCAGTGCTTCGGCGGGCGGCTACACCTTC
>TRBV9|TRBJ1-2|.|.|20
CASSVDSKGRNAATNYGYTF
TGTGCCAGCAGCGTCGATTCCAAGGGCAGAAACGCAGCAACTAACTATGGCTACACCTTC
>TRBV24-1|TRBJ2-1|few|.|13
CATSDFPTGGQFF
TGTGCCACCAGTGATTTCCCCACCGGCGGGCAGTTCTTC
>TRBV2|TRBJ1-1|few|TRBD1|15
CASRKGGTVNTEAFF
TGTGCCAGTCGAAAAGGGGGGACAGTGAACACTGAAGCTTTCTTT
>TRBV28|TRBJ2-1|.|.|15
CASSEPRGSYNEQFF
TGTGCCAGCAGCGAGCCACGGGGCTCCTACAATGAGCAGTTCTTC
>TRBV20-1|TRBJ2-3|few|TRBD2|15
CSASMTSGSLDTQYF
TGCAGTGCTAGTATGACTAGCGGGAGTCTAGATACGCAGTATTTT
>TRBV7-2|TRBJ2-7|.|TRBD1|15
CASSIGTGGLYEQYF
TGTGCCAGCAGCATCGGGACAGGGGGCCTTTACGAGCAGTACTTC
>TRBV25-1|TRBJ1-1|few|.|15
CASRGSLNRDTEAFF
TGTGCCAGCAGAGGGAGCCTCAATAGAGACACTGAAGCTTTCTTT
>TRBV27|TRBJ2-7|few|.|15
CASSPSSQSSYEQYF
TGTGCCAGCAGTCCATCTAGCCAGAGCTCCTACGAGCAGTACTTC